This TCR beta chain was sequenced during a study of T cell repertoires in cytomegalovirus infection (dated by TCRdb to the late 2010s). The study in broad terms: The peptide stimulations were aimed at well-studied HLA-B-restricted epitopes as well as recently identified HLA-C-restricted CMV epitopes, whose presentation resists viral immunomodulation. Donor HLA type was relevant to the analysis, as public TCR beta signatures indicated carriage of CMV infection together with the matching HLA type.

Beyond this particular receptor, the publication reports: In the ex vivo response, HLA-C-restricted CMV-specific TCR beta clonotypes were dominant, and in two of eight donors the single most frequent clonotype came from this HLA-C-restricted group. Carriers of CMV infection plus the relevant HLA type were discriminated by the cumulative frequency of public TCR beta family members in the study cohort and in an independent roughly 340-donor cohort.

According to the germline V gene, CDR1 reads MNHNS and CDR2 reads SASEGT. The CDR3 measures 15 amino acids from cysteine to phenylalanine. The DNA shown is the 45-base CDR3, in frame from base 1. Details on this clonotype: Its antigen has not been determined. One end of the junction is discordant with germline, which a read error may explain.

In light of the paper, this sample's treatment or condition label describes: in vitro stimulation with specific CMV peptide epitopes to enrich CMV-specific T cells. The sample was run on an Illumina HiSeq 1500. Through fastp at Q25 and MiXCR, TCRdb rebuilt clones from the public reads, retaining in-frame beta chains. Rows are combined by CDR3 protein, so each entry shows the most common genes and DNA. The sample records some 920,000 distinct CDR3 sequences, 31% of which are singletons. Of the sample, about 14% falls within the top ten clones. The source of this sequence is a human donor in good health (CMV status not recorded). Some clones in this sample may be carry-over from other donors' samples. Sequencing used cultured CD8+ T cells from PBMCs, obtained from culture after CMV antigen stimulation. Recombination linked TRBV6-1 to TRBJ2-1; the D gene is perhaps TRBD2, from 7 matching bases. The sequence in DNA is TGTGCCAACAGTAGGGGGGGGGTCCTTAACAATGAGCAGTTCTTC. The encoded protein is CANSRGGVLNNEQFF.